Below, 28 T cell receptor beta chains from the same sample are listed, as sequenced in a study of T cell changes during pregnancy in multiple sclerosis. The repertoire was sequenced with immunoSEQ multiplex PCR; TCRdb's copy has only in-frame clones and lacks some. Of tens of thousands of clones in the sample, roughly nine tenths were seen once. The sample was CD4+ T cells from peripheral blood mononuclear cells, taken in the first trimester of pregnancy. The receptors originated from a female donor with multiple sclerosis, enrolled in a pregnancy study.

The chain links TRBV19 to TRBJ2-3; D not certain. Trimming took off 5 bases at V and 5 bases at J, with 11 bases between the two ends. Looked up from germline, CDR1 is LNHDA and CDR2 is SQIVND (reference sequence). CDR3 length equals 13 residues. The CDR3 nucleotides read TGTGCCAGTAGTCGGCCGACGGGAGATACGCAGTATTTT. It is translated as CASSRPTGDTQYF.

The chain links TRBV18 to TRBJ2-7, with 7 bases lining up with TRBD2. This CDR3 has 14 residues. CDR1 and CDR2 from the germline V gene are KGHSH and LQKENI. After removal of 2 bases from V and 3 bases from J, the junction contained 4 bases not matched to a gene. CDR3 sequence (DNA): TGTGCCAGCTCACCAGGGCTAGCGGTCTACGAGCAGTACTTC. Its translation: CASSPGLAVYEQYF. The full variable domain, its missing parts supplied by reference TRBV18 and TRBJ2-7, is NAGVMQNPRHLVRRRGQEARLRCSPMKGHSHVYWYRQLPEEGLKFMVYLQKENIIDESGMPKERFSAEFPKEGPSILRIQQVVRGDSAAYFCASSPGLAVYEQYFGPGTRLTVT.

CDR3 DNA sequence: TGTGCCTCCCGGCTAACGGGGGGGTACACCGGGGAGCTGTTTTTT. Protein sequence: CASRLTGGYTGELFF. The V gene is TRBV6-4, the J gene TRBJ2-2, with 8 bases lining up with TRBD2. The germline V gene encodes CDR1 MRHNA and CDR2 SNTAGT. V lost 11 bases, J lost 3 bases, and 11 bases stayed unmatched. The CDR3 is 15 amino acids.

This chain connects TRBV28 to TRBJ1-2, with a weak D call TRBD1 (6 bases). The V gene lost 7 bases and the J gene lost 6 bases, with 21 bases spanning the gap. The CDR3 runs to 15 residues. The germline V gene has CDR1 MDHEN and CDR2 SYDVKM. This CDR3 is CASKITTGLGNGYTF. The CDR3, as DNA: TGTGCCAGCAAAATAACGACAGGTTTGGGGAATGGCTACACCTTC.

The V gene is TRBV5-4, the J gene TRBJ2-6, with no clear D. Looked up from germline, CDR1 is SGHNT and CDR2 is YYREEE (reference sequence). This CDR3 is 18 amino acids long. V lost 0 bases and J 2 bases, leaving 15 bases between the germline ends. The chain's CDR3 is CASSLGLSGRTGANVLTF. CDR3 DNA sequence: TGTGCCAGCAGCTTGGGTCTCTCCGGCAGGACTGGGGCCAACGTCCTGACTTTC.

The gene calls are TRBV7-2 and TRBJ2-3, with D tentatively TRBD2 (6 bases). The germline V gene encodes CDR1 SGHTA and CDR2 FQGNSA. V was cut by 4 bases and J by 9 bases, with 11 bases left in between. The CDR3 is 12 amino acids. Written as DNA, the CDR3 is TGTGCCAGCAGCTCACGGAGGGCCACGCAGTATTTT. Protein sequence: CASSSRRATQYF.

J is TRBJ2-3 and V is TRBV6-4; 7 positions agree with TRBD2. This CDR3 is 14 amino acids long. The germline V gene encodes CDR1 MRHNA and CDR2 SNTAGT. Trimming took 4 bases from V and 1 from J; bases not matched to a gene: 2. CDR3 loop: CASSGRGGTDTQYF. The CDR3 coding sequence is TGTGCCAGCAGTGGCCGGGGGGGCACAGATACGCAGTATTTT.

V and J are TRBV7-9 and TRBJ1-2; 8 positions match TRBD1. Germline assignment: CDR1 SEHNR and CDR2 FQNEAQ (reference sequence). This CDR3 contains 15 residues. Trimming removed 2 bases from V and 12 bases from J; junction bases left unmatched: 14. The DNA for the CDR3 is TGTGCCAGCAGCTTATCCCCTGAGACAGGGGCGGGTAACACCTTC. Its protein product is CASSLSPETGAGNTF.

The chain uses TRBV6-5 and TRBJ2-7; 7 bases agree with TRBD1. Germline CDR1 MNHEY, CDR2 SVGAGI. The CDR3 spans 13 residues. The V and J ends lost 6 bases and 2 bases, in that order; junction bases with no gene match: 4. CDR3 in DNA: TGTGCCAGCAGCCTGACAGGGACCTACGAGCAGTACTTC. Translated, it gives CASSLTGTYEQYF.

This chain connects TRBV6-5 to TRBJ1-3, with a weak D call TRBD1 (5 bases). V was clipped by 5 bases and J by 1 base, with 9 bases between them. The germline CDR1 and CDR2 sequences are MNHEY and SVGAGI. This CDR3 spans 14 amino acids. Here the CDR3 reads CASSRAGSGNTIYF. The DNA for the CDR3 is TGTGCCAGCAGTCGAGCAGGGTCTGGAAACACCATATATTTT.

The rearrangement uses TRBV7-8 and TRBJ2-2, with D perhaps matching TRBD1 (6 bases). The V gene lost 4 bases and the J gene lost 6 bases, with 12 bases spanning the gap. Germline-derived CDR1 and CDR2 are SGHVS and FQNEAQ. This CDR3 is 14 amino acids long. In DNA, the CDR3 is TGTGCCAGCAGCTACTACAGGGCGGCCGGGGAGCTGTTTTTT. Its protein product is CASSYYRAAGELFF.

This sequence joins TRBV7-2 and TRBJ2-5; D may be TRBD1 (6 bases). Per germline, CDR1 SGHTA and CDR2 FQGNSA. Trimming removed 5 bases at V and 3 bases at J, with 13 bases between. The CDR3 covers 14 residues. This CDR3 reads CASSQGGTEETQYF. CDR3 coding DNA: TGTGCCAGCAGCCAAGGGGGTACAGAAGAGACCCAGTACTTC.

This clone was recorded once. CDR3 DNA sequence: TGTGCCAGCATGGAACAGGGGCTCACTAATCAGCCCCAGCATTTT. Amino acids: CASMEQGLTNQPQHF. V is TRBV2 and J is TRBJ1-5, with 7 positions matching TRBD1. The CDR3 runs to 15 residues. J gave up 4 bases and V 7 bases, and 10 bases lay outside the gene matches. Germline CDR1 is SNHLY and CDR2 is FYNNEI. Looking up the rest from reference TRBV2 and TRBJ1-5 gives the full variable domain: EPEVTQTPSHQVTQMGQEVILRCVPISNHLYFYWYRQILGQKVEFLVSFYNNEISEKSEIFDDQFSVERPDGSNFTLKIRSTKLEDSAMYFCASMEQGLTNQPQHFGDGTRLSIL.

The V gene is TRBV6-6, the J gene TRBJ1-5; 7 bases are a match to TRBD1. V was pared by 9 bases and J by 4 bases, with 6 bases of the junction left unmatched. The CDR3 contains 13 residues. CDR1 and CDR2 from the germline V gene are MNHNY and SVGAGI (reference sequence). CDR3: CASLGQPNQPQHF. In nucleotides, the CDR3 is TGTGCCAGTTTGGGACAGCCAAATCAGCCCCAGCATTTT.

This chain uses TRBV29-1 with TRBJ1-1; 7 bases are shared with TRBD1. The CDR3 spans 17 residues. The V gene end was trimmed by 5 bases and the J gene end by 0 bases; junction bases not matched to a gene: 15. Germline values: CDR1 SQVTM, CDR2 ANQGSEA. CDR3 bases: TGCAGCGTTCAGGGGGGCCCCTCAATAACCTTGAACACTGAAGCTTTCTTT. Its protein product is CSVQGGPSITLNTEAFF.

The chain links TRBV5-4 to TRBJ2-3; 9 bases map to TRBD1. There are 16 residues in the CDR3. The V segment lost 4 bases and the J segment 0 bases; nucleotides outside the gene matches: 6. Germline-derived CDR1 and CDR2 are SGHNT and YYREEE (reference sequence). CDR3 nucleotide sequence: TGTGCCAGCAGCACAGGGGGCGCGAGAAGCACAGATACGCAGTATTTT. This codes for CASSTGGARSTDTQYF.

This clone appeared a single time. The chain uses TRBV19 and TRBJ2-7; TRBD1 matches at 9 bases. The germline V gene has CDR1 LNHDA and CDR2 SQIVND (reference sequence). V dropped 4 bases and J dropped 1; count of bases not matched to a gene: 2. The length of the CDR3 is 14 residues. CDR3 DNA sequence: TGTGCCAGTAGTACGGGGACAGGGTCCTACGAGCAGTACTTC. This gives the protein CASSTGTGSYEQYF.

This clone has at least ten counts. V gene TRBV7-2 combines with J gene TRBJ2-5; a possible D gene is TRBD2 (5 bases). This CDR3 has 13 amino acids. Per the germline V gene, CDR1 is SGHTA and CDR2 is FQGNSA. Trimming pared 5 bases from V and 5 bases from J, leaving 12 bases between. The CDR3 DNA reads TGTGCCAGCAGCCAAAGACTAACGGAGACCCAGTACTTC. It codes for CASSQRLTETQYF.

The rearrangement joins TRBV11-2 to TRBJ2-2, with a possible D match to TRBD2 (6 bases). Trimming stripped 7 bases from V and 6 bases from J, with 18 bases between. The CDR3 spans 15 residues. The germline gives CDR1 SGHAT, CDR2 FQNNGV. CDR3 sequence reads: CASIFTGGAPGELFF. CDR3 in DNA: TGTGCCAGCATCTTCACCGGCGGGGCACCCGGGGAGCTGTTTTTT.

This chain uses TRBV4-1 with TRBJ1-2; D not resolved. Germline CDR1 is MGHRA and CDR2 is YSYEKL. The CDR3 spans 14 residues. V dropped 4 bases and J dropped 3 bases, with 12 bases sitting between them. The CDR3 DNA reads TGCGCCAGCAGCCGAGTGGAGGGAGACTATGGCTACACCTTC. Amino acid sequence: CASSRVEGDYGYTF.

The V and J genes are TRBV18 and TRBJ1-1; maybe TRBD1 (5 bases). CDR3 size: 15 residues. Germline V gene sequence: CDR1 KGHSH, CDR2 LQKENI. Deletions cut 3 bases from V and 6 bases from J, with 17 bases between. The CDR3 reads CASSPFVGGLAEAFF. CDR3 DNA: TGTGCCAGCTCACCTTTCGTCGGGGGGTTAGCTGAAGCTTTCTTT.

V is TRBV2 and J is TRBJ1-4, with 10 bases identical to TRBD1. Germline V lookup: CDR1 SNHLY, CDR2 FYNNEI. Trimming cost V 8 bases and J 8 bases; bases outside gene matches: 11. The CDR3 spans 15 residues. DNA of the CDR3: TGTGCCAGCGACAGGGGGCGCGGAAAATGGGAAAAACTGTTTTTT. Its translation is CASDRGRGKWEKLFF.

V and J are TRBV14 and TRBJ2-7, with a weak D call TRBD2 (6 bases). CDR3 size: 15 residues. Germline-derived CDR1 and CDR2 are SGHDN and FVKESK. V lost 1 base and J lost 0, with 10 bases in between. The CDR3 DNA follows: TGTGCCAGCAGCCAAGGGGGACTCCCCTCCTACGAGCAGTACTTC. As protein: CASSQGGLPSYEQYF.

The chain joins TRBV5-1 to TRBJ2-7, with TRBD1 matching 7 bases. Germline CDR1 SGHRS, CDR2 YFSETQ. This CDR3 spans 13 amino acids. Trimming removed 6 bases from V and 5 bases from J; junction bases left unmatched: 8. The CDR3 region is CASNHRGGHEQYF. CDR3 sequence (DNA): TGCGCCAGCAACCACAGGGGCGGGCACGAGCAGTACTTC.

The V call is TRBV7-2, the J call TRBJ2-5; the match to TRBD2 covers 11 bases. Germline CDR1 is SGHTA and CDR2 is FQGNSA. CDR3 length equals 16 residues. Unmatched junction bases numbered 4, after V lost 2 bases and J lost 2 bases. The chain's CDR3 is CASSLLAGGPQETQYF. The CDR3 nucleotides are TGTGCCAGCAGCTTACTAGCGGGGGGCCCACAAGAGACCCAGTACTTC. The whole variable domain, remainder taken from reference TRBV7-2 and TRBJ2-5, is GAGVSQSPSNKVTEKGKDVELRCDPISGHTALYWYRQSLGQGLEFLIYFQGNSAPDKSGLPSDRFSAERTGGSVSTLTIQRTQQEDSAVYLCASSLLAGGPQETQYFGPGTRLLVL.

This clone was detected once. V gene TRBV11-2 combines with J gene TRBJ1-3; D gene uncertain. The germline V gene encodes CDR1 SGHAT and CDR2 FQNNGV. This CDR3 spans 17 amino acids. V was cut by 5 bases and J by 4 bases, with 21 bases left in between. The chain's CDR3 is CASSPRAVSPEGNTIYF. As DNA, the CDR3 is TGTGCCAGCAGCCCCCGAGCGGTATCACCGGAAGGAAACACCATATATTTT.

The gene calls are TRBV27 and TRBJ2-7; 8 nucleotides match TRBD1. The ends lost 3 bases at V and 3 bases at J; junction bases unmatched: 4. The CDR3 is 14 amino acids. CDR1 and CDR2 (germline): MNHEY, SMNVEV (reference sequence). CDR3 nucleotide sequence: TGTGCCAGCAGTTTGACTGGGACAGGCTACGAGCAGTACTTC. Protein sequence: CASSLTGTGYEQYF.

V usage is TRBV7-2 and J usage is TRBJ1-1, with D unclear. This CDR3 has 14 residues. V was shortened by 6 bases and J by 1 base, with 12 bases between the two germline ends. From germline, CDR1 is SGHTA and CDR2 FQGNSA. The CDR3 DNA is TGTGCCAGCAGGCCTTTCTCCGGGAACACTGAAGCTTTCTTT. This translates into CASRPFSGNTEAFF.